These 6 T cell receptor beta chains came from one sample sequenced in a study of T cells in Graves' hyperthyroidism and ophthalmopathy (dated by TCRdb to between 2017 and 2020). The library came from multiplex PCR. Sequencing used an Illumina HiSeq 2000. The TCR beta CDR3 regions were amplified from the RNA transcripts. The TCR CDR3 was subjected to a first round of RT-PCR using the HTBI primer set and the Qiagen OneStep RT-PCR kit. TCRdb reran the public reads through fastp at Q25 and MiXCR, keeping productive beta chains. Rows are unified per CDR3 protein, each entry keeping the most common DNA and genes. For this sample the table gives fewer than 250,000 distinct CDR3 sequences, of which almost 25% were detected only once. The top ten clonotypes cover about a third of the sample. Sequencing input: blood. These receptors came from a woman aged 40 to 50 with Graves' ophthalmopathy.

This clonotype occurred many times. The chain links TRBV28 to TRBJ1-5; TRBD1 agrees at 10 bases. J lost 0 bases, V lost 4 bases, and 9 bases had no gene match. The CDR3 loop spans 18 amino acids. Germline V gene data show CDR1 as MDHEN and CDR2 as SYDVKM. In DNA form, the CDR3 reads TGTGCCAGCAGTTATGGACAGGGGGGTTTTTATAGCAATCAGCCCCAGCATTTT. It encodes CASSYGQGGFYSNQPQHF.

This clonotype was picked up many times. The chain uses TRBV28 and TRBJ1-6, with a weak D call TRBD1 (5 bases). CDR1 is MDHEN and CDR2 is SYDVKM in the germline V gene. V gave up 7 bases and J gave up 7 bases, with 14 bases separating them. This CDR3 comprises 14 residues. The CDR3 nucleotides read TGTGCCAGCACCCAGGGAGGGATGAATTCACCCCTCCACTTT. Its translation: CASTQGGMNSPLHF.

Ten or more counts support this clonotype. The CDR3 loop reads CASSQQATQRQYF. The CDR3 coding sequence is TGTGCCAGCAGCCAACAGGCAACCCAGCGGCAGTACTTC. The genes are TRBV3-1 and TRBJ2-7; D is unclear. Germline-derived CDR1 and CDR2 are LGHDT and YNNKEL (reference sequence). This CDR3 comprises 13 residues. Trimming left V 2 bases short and J 9 bases short, with 14 bases between.

The chain links TRBV11-3 to TRBJ2-7, with D unclear. CDR3 length: 13 amino acids. Germline V gene data show CDR1 as SGHNT and CDR2 as YENEEA. V lost 5 bases to trimming and J lost 3 bases, with 11 bases between them. Here the CDR3 reads CASSAPGHYEQYF. Written as DNA, the CDR3 is TGTGCCAGCAGCGCCCCCGGCCACTACGAGCAGTACTTC.

This clonotype was picked up many times. The chain uses TRBV30 and TRBJ1-1; no definite D call. The V end lost 4 bases, the J end lost 1 base, and 10 bases lay between the germline ends. Per germline, CDR1 GTSNPN and CDR2 SVGIG (reference sequence). This CDR3 comprises 13 residues. CDR3 residues: CAWMVERNTEAFF. The CDR3 nucleotides are TGTGCCTGGATGGTCGAGCGGAACACTGAAGCTTTCTTT.

This clonotype was counted ten times or more. The chain uses TRBV12-3 or TRBV12-4 and TRBJ2-2; the match to TRBD2 covers 11 bases. V shed 6 bases and J 3 bases; nucleotides not matched to a gene: 3. The CDR3 covers 15 residues. Here the CDR3 reads CASSRGLADTGELFF. For the CDR3, the DNA is TGTGCCAGCAGCAGGGGACTAGCGGACACCGGGGAGCTGTTTTTT.